The 16 T cell receptor beta chains below were found in one sample sequenced in a study of cytomegalovirus exposure and HLA in healthy donors. PCR involved 60 Vbeta and 13 Jbeta primers. Sequencing was performed with immunoSEQ multiplex PCR; in TCRdb, only in-frame clones are kept and a portion is missing. The sample has about 94,000 clones; about 62% are singletons. The sequenced sample was PBMCs. These receptors all come from a man younger than 40 in good health and CMV-seronegative.

The rearrangement joins TRBV28 to TRBJ1-2; TRBD1 matches 8 bases. This CDR3 has 15 amino acids. The ends lost 5 bases at V and 2 bases at J; junction bases unmatched: 7. Germline CDR1 and CDR2: MDHEN and SYDVKM. CDR3 amino acids: CASSIGDRRNYGYTF. For the CDR3, the DNA is TGTGCCAGCAGTATAGGGGACAGGCGAAACTATGGCTACACCTTC.

This rearrangement joins TRBV7-9 to TRBJ1-2; no firm D call. Trimming shortened V by 0 bases and J by 4 bases, and 9 bases separated the two germline ends. Germline-derived CDR1 and CDR2 are SEHNR and FQNEAQ (reference sequence). There are 14 residues in the CDR3. CDR3: CASSLAMAGYGYTF. The CDR3 coding sequence is TGTGCCAGCAGCTTAGCGATGGCAGGCTATGGCTACACCTTC.

The rearrangement links TRBV10-3 to TRBJ1-1; TRBD1 matches 8 bases. Trimming at V came to 6 bases and at J to 11 bases, leaving 14 bases not matched to a gene. Per germline, CDR1 ENHRY and CDR2 SYGVKD. CDR3 length: 14 amino acids. The chain's CDR3 is CAISQQGGRFVAFF. DNA of the CDR3: TGTGCCATCAGCCAACAGGGGGGCCGGTTCGTGGCTTTCTTT.

The chain links TRBV12-2 to TRBJ1-6; whether TRBD1, the table's D call, matches the DNA was not checked. TRBV12-2 has pseudogene status. This CDR3 contains 15 residues. In nucleotides, the CDR3 is TGTGCAAGTCAGGGGGCCAGCATAGTTAATTCACCCCTCCACTTT. Its protein product is CASQGASIVNSPLHF.

This clone was counted only a few times. The chain links TRBV2 to TRBJ1-3; 7 positions match TRBD1. CDR1 and CDR2 (germline): SNHLY, FYNNEI. The CDR3 spans 14 residues. V shed 6 bases and J 6 bases; nucleotides not matched to a gene: 8. Here the CDR3 DNA reads TGTGCCAGCAGGCCGGGACAGAAGTTAAACACCATATATTTT. It yields the protein CASRPGQKLNTIYF. The variable domain in full, completed from reference TRBV2 and TRBJ1-3, reads EPEVTQTPSHQVTQMGQEVILRCVPISNHLYFYWYRQILGQKVEFLVSFYNNEISEKSEIFDDQFSVERPDGSNFTLKIRSTKLEDSAMYFCASRPGQKLNTIYFGEGSWLTVV.

This sequence joins TRBV5-4 and TRBJ2-4; 7 bases agree with TRBD1. Trimming took 0 bases from V and 4 from J; bases not matched to a gene: 1. The CDR3 runs 14 residues. In germline, CDR1 is SGHNT, CDR2 YYREEE (reference sequence). The CDR3 loop is CASSLETGKNIQYF. The CDR3 DNA sequence: TGTGCCAGCAGCTTGGAGACAGGGAAAAACATTCAGTACTTC.

This clone was observed a handful of times. V and J are TRBV28 and TRBJ2-7; the match to TRBD1 covers 8 bases. Germline values: CDR1 MDHEN, CDR2 SYDVKM. The CDR3 runs 22 residues. V lost 3 bases and J lost 7; bases outside the gene matches: 32. This CDR3 reads CASSFPGGLGLRIEGYLGEQYF. CDR3 sequence (DNA): TGTGCCAGCAGTTTCCCAGGGGGCCTAGGGTTACGTATTGAGGGGTATTTGGGGGAGCAGTACTTC. Looking up the rest from reference TRBV28 and TRBJ2-7 gives the full variable domain: DVKVTQSSRYLVKRTGEKVFLECVQDMDHENMFWYRQDPGLGLRLIYFSYDVKMKEKGDIPEGYSVSREKKERFSLILESASTNQTSMYLCASSFPGGLGLRIEGYLGEQYFGPGTRLTVT.

This clone came up once. The chain links TRBV7-6 to TRBJ2-1; TRBD2 aligns across 10 bases. In germline, CDR1 is SGHVS, CDR2 FNYEAQ. Trimming cost V 3 bases and J 2 bases; bases outside gene matches: 13. The CDR3 runs 19 residues. CDR3 sequence (DNA): TGTGCCAGCAGCTTCATACTAGCGGGACCGATGGGACCCTACAATGAGCAGTTCTTC. This encodes CASSFILAGPMGPYNEQFF.

Judged by abundance, this clone is medium-sized. V usage is TRBV6-4 and J usage is TRBJ2-1, with 11 bases matching TRBD2. V was pared by 6 bases and J by 4 bases, with 8 bases of the junction left unmatched. The CDR3 has 16 amino acids. Germline V gives CDR1 MRHNA, CDR2 SNTAGT. The CDR3 spells CASSLAGGEAYNEQFF. The CDR3, as DNA: TGTGCCAGCAGCCTAGCGGGGGGCGAAGCTTACAATGAGCAGTTCTTC.

Comments on this clone: The junction and the germline gene differ at one end; a read error may be behind it. The genes are TRBV19 and TRBJ2-1, with D possibly matching TRBD2 (7 bases). Per the germline V gene, CDR1 is LNHDA and CDR2 is SQIVND (reference sequence). This CDR3 has 14 amino acids. The CDR3 here is CASSSGGGGNAQFF. As DNA, the CDR3 is TGTGCCAGTAGTTCTGGAGGGGGGGGAAATGCGCAGTTCTTC. Full variable domain (rest looked up from reference TRBV19 and TRBJ2-1): DGGITQSPKYLFRKEGQNVTLSCEQNLNHDAMYWYRQDPGQGLRLIYYSQIVNDFQKGDIAEGYSVSREKKESFPLTVTSAQKNPTAFYLCASSSGGGGNAQFFGPGTRLTVL.

This chain joins TRBV27 and TRBJ2-1; the D gene is possibly TRBD2 (6 bases). Trimming pared 6 bases from V and 0 bases from J, leaving 12 bases between. Looked up from germline, CDR1 is MNHEY and CDR2 is SMNVEV (reference sequence). This CDR3 has 15 residues. In DNA form, the CDR3 reads TGTGCCAGCAGCCCGACTAGGGGCTCCTACAATGAGCAGTTCTTC. The encoded protein is CASSPTRGSYNEQFF.

The J gene is TRBJ1-5, the V gene TRBV19; the D is unclear. Germline-derived CDR1 and CDR2 are LNHDA and SQIVND (reference sequence). Trimming shortened V by 3 bases and J by 4 bases, and 13 bases separated the two germline ends. CDR3 length equals 15 residues. CDR3 in amino acids: CASSILLTQNQPQHF. The CDR3, as DNA: TGTGCCAGTAGTATTCTTCTGACACAGAATCAGCCCCAGCATTTT.

The DNA of the CDR3 is TGTGCCAGCAGCGTTAGACTAGCGGATACAGATACGCAGTATTTT. Residues: CASSVRLADTDTQYF. The chain employs TRBV9 and TRBJ2-3; 9 nucleotides agree with TRBD2. Trimming cost V 2 bases and J 3 bases; bases outside gene matches: 4. The germline gives CDR1 SGDLS, CDR2 YYNGEE. The CDR3 totals 15 residues.

There are a few counts of this clone. This chain joins TRBV27 and TRBJ2-1; TRBD2 is a possible D gene (5 bases). Germline-derived CDR1 and CDR2 are MNHEY and SMNVEV (reference sequence). Trimming removed 6 bases at V and 3 bases at J, with 6 bases between. The CDR3 covers 12 residues. CDR3 DNA: TGTGCCAGCAGCGGGGTCTACAATGAGCAGTTCTTC. Protein sequence: CASSGVYNEQFF.

The gene calls are TRBV5-1 and TRBJ2-3; 9 nucleotides align to TRBD2. The CDR3 length is 17 residues. J lost 5 bases, V lost 2 bases, and 12 bases had no gene match. Per germline, CDR1 SGHRS and CDR2 YFSETQ. Here the CDR3 reads CASSFPVLAGEKDTQYF. In DNA form, the CDR3 reads TGCGCCAGCAGCTTTCCCGTGTTAGCGGGAGAAAAAGATACGCAGTATTTT. The variable domain in full, with the rest retrieved from reference TRBV5-1 and TRBJ2-3, is KAGVTQTPRYLIKTRGQQVTLSCSPISGHRSVSWYQQTPGQGLQFLFEYFSETQRNKGNFPGRFSGRQFSNSRSEMNVSTLELGDSALYLCASSFPVLAGEKDTQYFGPGTRLTVL.

The chain links TRBV5-1 to TRBJ2-3; TRBD2 agrees at 11 bases. The V gene's germline CDR1 is SGHRS and CDR2 YFSETQ. Trimming at V came to 0 bases and at J to 4 bases, leaving 4 bases not matched to a gene. The CDR3 loop spans 16 amino acids. The CDR3 nucleotides read TGCGCCAGCAGCTTGGGGCTAGCGGGAGGTTCAGATACGCAGTATTTT. As protein: CASSLGLAGGSDTQYF. The whole variable domain, remainder taken from reference TRBV5-1 and TRBJ2-3, is KAGVTQTPRYLIKTRGQQVTLSCSPISGHRSVSWYQQTPGQGLQFLFEYFSETQRNKGNFPGRFSGRQFSNSRSEMNVSTLELGDSALYLCASSLGLAGGSDTQYFGPGTRLTVL.